Described below is a single T cell receptor (beta chain) sequence and its context. Among the roughly 120 subjects of the validation cohort, separate from the approximately 670-subject first cohort, were the donors. The protocol was immunoSEQ multiplex PCR, while the TCRdb copy is restricted to in-frame clones and leaves out a portion. This table has some 110,000 clones, 88% appearing once. These data come from a study of cytomegalovirus exposure and HLA in healthy donors. Sample: PBMCs. This TCR was recovered from a man younger than 35 in good health and CMV-seronegative.

This chain's CDR3 is CASSQMGTGGPEAFF. The CDR3 nucleotides read TGTGCCAGCAGCCAAATGGGGACAGGGGGCCCTGAAGCTTTCTTT. The chain links TRBV4-2 to TRBJ1-1, with TRBD1 matching over 12 bases. After removal of 2 bases from V and 6 bases from J, the junction contained 4 bases not matched to a gene. The CDR3 is made up of 15 amino acids. Germline CDR1 is LGHNA and CDR2 is YNFKEQ.